The clone carrying this T cell receptor (beta chain) occurred once. The data belong to a study of blood T cell repertoires in COVID-19. Study at large: Some COVID-19 samples were acute and others convalescent; all came from the United States, Italy and Spain. Sources were T cells, B-cell-depleted T cells, or PBMCs; the material itself was cDNA or gDNA.

Source study methods: Scientists estimated how many nucleated cells there were by amplifying reference gene primers. Profiled with immunoSEQ multiplex PCR; TCRdb holds only in-frame clones, not every one. D and trimming were read from the DNA, whereas the V and J calls and clone size are those reported in that table. The sample includes 45,000 to 55,000 clones, around 86% of them seen just once. This CDR3 has 19 residues. J lost 3 bases, V lost 1 base, and 13 bases had no gene match. The germline CDR1 and CDR2 sequences are LNHDA and SQIVND (reference sequence). The sequenced material came from peripheral blood. The chain joins TRBV19 to TRBJ2-1; 9 bases agree with TRBD2. This receptor was taken from a man in his fifties or sixties with active COVID-19. The CDR3 DNA reads TGTGCCAGTAGTATAGTTTTGGCGGGAGGGCCTGTAGGCTACAATGAGCAGTTCTTC. Its translation is CASSIVLAGGPVGYNEQFF.